The present T cell receptor beta chain was sequenced within a study of shared clonotypes between healthy human individuals. Study results and caveats: Non-shared clonotypes displayed generation probabilities falling below those of clonotypes present in all four donors.

Naive CD8 cells comprised CD45RO-negative, CCR7-positively selected cells, excluding terminally differentiated effector memory CD45RA+ cells. Trimming pared 1 base from V and 5 bases from J, leaving 7 bases between. Germline loops: CDR1 SGHTA, CDR2 FQGTGA. CDR3 size: 13 residues. This clone was detected once. Its target is unknown. Assay used: immunoSEQ multiplex PCR; TCRdb lists only in-frame clones, some missing. The sample carries about 2,100,000 clones, 90% to 95% recorded once. This clonotype was obtained from a man between 18 and 29 years old in good health. Some clones in this sample may be carry-over from other donors' samples. The V call is TRBV7-3, the J call TRBJ2-3; D uncertain. Sequenced material: naive CD8+ T cells from PBMCs. The CDR3 sequence: CASSLILGDTQYF. CDR3 DNA sequence: TGTGCCAGCAGCTTAATATTAGGAGATACGCAGTATTTT.